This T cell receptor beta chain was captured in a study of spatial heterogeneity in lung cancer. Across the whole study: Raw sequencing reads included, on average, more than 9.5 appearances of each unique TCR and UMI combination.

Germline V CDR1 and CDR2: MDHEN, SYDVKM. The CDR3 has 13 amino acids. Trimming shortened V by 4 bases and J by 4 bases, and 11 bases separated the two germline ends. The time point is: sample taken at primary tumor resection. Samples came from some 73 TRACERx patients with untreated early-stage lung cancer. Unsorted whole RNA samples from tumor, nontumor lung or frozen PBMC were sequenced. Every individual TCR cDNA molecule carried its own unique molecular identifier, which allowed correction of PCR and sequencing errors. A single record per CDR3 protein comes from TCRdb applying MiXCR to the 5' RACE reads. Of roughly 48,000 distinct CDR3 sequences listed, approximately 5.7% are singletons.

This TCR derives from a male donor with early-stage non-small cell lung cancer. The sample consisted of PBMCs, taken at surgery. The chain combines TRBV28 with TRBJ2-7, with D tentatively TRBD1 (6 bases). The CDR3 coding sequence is TGTGCCAGCAGTTCAGGACAGTCATACGAGCAGTACTTC. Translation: CASSSGQSYEQYF.